These 17 T cell receptor beta chains came from one sample sequenced in a study of blood T cell repertoires in COVID-19. This table comes from immunoSEQ multiplex PCR, and its TCRdb copy is limited to in-frame clones, with some not included. This repertoire shows hundreds of thousands of clones, 80% to 90% found once; its top ten account for roughly 1.1%. Sequencing was performed on PBMCs or T cells enriched from blood (not recorded which). The receptor source for this set is a man aged 25 to 40 who had recovered from COVID-19.

The genes are TRBV28 and TRBJ1-2, with D unclear. Germline values: CDR1 MDHEN, CDR2 SYDVKM. V lost 2 bases and J 8 bases, leaving 12 bases between the germline ends. The CDR3 contains 13 residues. The CDR3 DNA reads TGTGCCAGCAGTTTAAACCCCTTCGAGGGCTACACCTTC. It is translated as CASSLNPFEGYTF.

The chain uses TRBV7-2 and TRBJ1-5; 8 bases are a match to TRBD1. Looked up from germline, CDR1 is SGHTA and CDR2 is FQGNSA. CDR3 length: 13 residues. Trimming removed 2 bases from V and 7 bases from J; junction bases left unmatched: 1. CDR3 in amino acids: CASSLNRGQPQHF. CDR3 in DNA: TGTGCCAGCAGCTTAAACAGGGGGCAGCCCCAGCATTTT.

The chain recombines TRBV27 with TRBJ2-3; 12 nucleotides align to TRBD2. The CDR3 loop spans 17 amino acids. Germline values: CDR1 MNHEY, CDR2 SMNVEV (reference sequence). Trimming removed 5 bases from V and 0 bases from J; junction bases left unmatched: 6. The CDR3 nucleotides are TGTGCCAGCAGTCTACCGGGACTAGCGGGCAGCACAGATACGCAGTATTTT. Protein sequence: CASSLPGLAGSTDTQYF.

The chain combines TRBV10-3 with TRBJ2-7; 7 bases align to TRBD2. V shed 6 bases and J 4 bases; nucleotides not matched to a gene: 6. This CDR3 comprises 13 residues. In germline, CDR1 is ENHRY, CDR2 SYGVKD. CDR3 sequence reads: CAIRAGVQYEQYF. CDR3 nucleotides: TGTGCCATCAGGGCGGGGGTACAGTACGAGCAGTACTTC.

This clone has only a few counts. This chain connects TRBV30 to TRBJ1-3; D not resolved. V was shortened by 5 bases and J by 0 bases, with 8 bases between the two germline ends. Germline V lookup: CDR1 GTSNPN, CDR2 SVGIG (reference sequence). The CDR3 contains 13 residues. The CDR3 is CAWGRNSGNTIYF. DNA of the CDR3: TGTGCCTGGGGTAGAAACTCTGGAAACACCATATATTTT.

V usage is TRBV11-2 and J usage is TRBJ2-3; D uncertain. Germline lookup yields CDR1 SGHAT and CDR2 FQNNGV. CDR3 size: 14 residues. Trimming stripped 3 bases from V and 4 bases from J, with 11 bases between. CDR3 residues: CASSFKSRADTQYF. The CDR3 coding sequence is TGTGCCAGCAGCTTTAAGTCCCGAGCAGATACGCAGTATTTT.

This clone was seen once. Different DNA sequences within this sample yield the same CDR3. The chain joins TRBV10-1 to TRBJ1-5, with a tentative D call TRBD1 (5 bases). V shed 0 bases and J shed 9 bases, with 6 bases lying between them. Germline CDR1 reads WNHNN; CDR2 reads SYGVQD (reference sequence). The CDR3 covers 12 residues. The CDR3 DNA reads as TGCGCCAGCAGTGAGTCCGGGGGGCCCCAGCATTTT. This encodes CASSESGGPQHF.

This chain connects TRBV12-5 to TRBJ2-2, with 7 bases matching TRBD1. The germline gives CDR1 LGHNT, CDR2 FRNRAP. The CDR3 is made up of 14 amino acids. The V gene end was trimmed by 5 bases and the J gene end by 4 bases; junction bases not matched to a gene: 4. This CDR3 is CASGEGQFTGELFF. The CDR3 DNA sequence: TGTGCTAGTGGTGAGGGACAGTTCACCGGGGAGCTGTTTTTT.

The rearrangement joins TRBV28 to TRBJ1-2, with 8 bases matching TRBD1. CDR3 length: 13 amino acids. V lost 5 bases and J lost 8; bases outside the gene matches: 7. CDR1 and CDR2 from the germline V gene are MDHEN and SYDVKM. CDR3 sequence reads: CASSPQGAGGYTF. As DNA, the CDR3 is TGTGCCAGCAGTCCTCAGGGGGCGGGAGGCTACACCTTC.

This clone was seen only a few times. This sequence joins TRBV6-6 and TRBJ2-1, with TRBD2 matching 10 bases. This CDR3 is 13 amino acids long. V was clipped by 5 bases and J by 15 bases; unmatched bases: 10. Germline V gene sequence: CDR1 MNHNY, CDR2 SVGAGI (reference sequence). The CDR3, as DNA: TGTGCCAGCAGTCCGGGACTAGCGTCCCCAGGGTTCTTC. It specifies CASSPGLASPGFF.

The chain links TRBV5-1 to TRBJ2-6, with 10 bases that match TRBD1. The CDR3 length is 18 residues. CDR1 SGHRS and CDR2 YFSETQ come from the germline V gene. V shed 6 bases, J shed 0 bases, and the junction held 9 bases outside the gene matches. The CDR3 DNA is TGCGCCAGCAAGAGGGCCGGGACAGGGGACTCTGGGGCCAACGTCCTGACTTTC. Amino acids: CASKRAGTGDSGANVLTF.

This chain connects TRBV24-1 to TRBJ2-2; D possibly corresponds to TRBD2 (6 bases). The CDR3 length is 17 residues. With 0 bases removed from V and 1 base from J, the gap between germline ends came to 11 bases. Germline lookup yields CDR1 KGHDR and CDR2 SFDVKD. CDR3: CATSDLWDSQNTGELFF. CDR3 sequence (DNA): TGTGCCACCAGTGATTTGTGGGACTCACAGAACACCGGGGAGCTGTTTTTT.

The chain uses TRBV5-6 and TRBJ1-5; 10 bases are shared with TRBD1. After removal of 3 bases from V and 3 bases from J, the junction contained 3 bases not matched to a gene. The CDR3 has 15 amino acids. Germline V gives CDR1 SGHDT, CDR2 YYEEEE. CDR3 amino acids: CASSWTGGFNQPQHF. The CDR3 coding sequence is TGTGCCAGCAGCTGGACAGGGGGTTTCAATCAGCCCCAGCATTTT. Combining the CDR3 with reference TRBV5-6 and TRBJ1-5 gives the whole variable domain DAGVTQSPTHLIKTRGQQVTLRCSPKSGHDTVSWYQQALGQGPQFIFQYYEEEERQRGNFPDRFSGHQFPNYSSELNVNALLLGDSALYLCASSWTGGFNQPQHFGDGTRLSIL.

The chain recombines TRBV12-3 or TRBV12-4 with TRBJ1-5; a possible D gene is TRBD1 (5 bases). V shed 4 bases and J shed 7 bases, with 8 bases lying between them. The CDR3 contains 12 residues. CDR3: CASSWGDQPQHF. CDR3 nucleotides: TGTGCCAGCAGTTGGGGGGACCAGCCCCAGCATTTT.

This chain uses TRBV19 with TRBJ1-2, with D perhaps TRBD1 (5 bases). Trimming cost V 6 bases and J 4 bases, with 15 bases left between them. This CDR3 contains 14 residues. Germline V CDR1 and CDR2: LNHDA, SQIVND (reference sequence). In nucleotides, the CDR3 is TGTGCCAGTAGCCCGACGGGACTGAGCTATGGCTACACCTTC. This encodes CASSPTGLSYGYTF.

J is TRBJ1-4 and V is TRBV5-6; 7 bases match TRBD1. The CDR3 covers 15 residues. Germline-derived CDR1 and CDR2 are SGHDT and YYEEEE. The trim removed 0 bases at V and 8 bases at J, leaving 7 bases unmatched. The CDR3 region has the DNA TGTGCCAGCAGCTTGGCCGGCAGGGGGTACGAAAAACTGTTTTTT. Translated: CASSLAGRGYEKLFF.

The chain recombines TRBV20-1 with TRBJ2-1; 10 bases agree with TRBD1. The junction had 9 bases not matched to a gene; V was cut back by 3 bases and J by 7 bases. Per germline, CDR1 DFQATT and CDR2 SNEGSKA (reference sequence). The CDR3 runs to 15 residues. The CDR3 DNA sequence: TGCAGTGCTAGTCCCCTCGGACAGGGGGGGAATGAGCAGTTCTTC. This codes for CSASPLGQGGNEQFF.